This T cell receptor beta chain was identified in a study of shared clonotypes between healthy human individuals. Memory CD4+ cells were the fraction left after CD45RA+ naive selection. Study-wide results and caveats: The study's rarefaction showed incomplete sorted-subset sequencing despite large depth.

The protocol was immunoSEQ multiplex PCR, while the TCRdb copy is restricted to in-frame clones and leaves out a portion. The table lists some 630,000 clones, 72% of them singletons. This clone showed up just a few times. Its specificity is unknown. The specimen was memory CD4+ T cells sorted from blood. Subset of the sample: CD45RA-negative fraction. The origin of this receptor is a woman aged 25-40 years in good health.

CDR3 DNA sequence: TGTGCCAGCAGTGGTGGACAGGGTACTTACGAGCAGTACTTC. It translates to CASSGGQGTYEQYF. The V call is TRBV25-1, the J call TRBJ2-7; 8 nucleotides match TRBD1. The V gene end was trimmed by 4 bases and the J gene end by 4 bases; junction bases not matched to a gene: 6. Germline assignment: CDR1 MGHDK and CDR2 SYGVNS. The CDR3 has 14 residues.